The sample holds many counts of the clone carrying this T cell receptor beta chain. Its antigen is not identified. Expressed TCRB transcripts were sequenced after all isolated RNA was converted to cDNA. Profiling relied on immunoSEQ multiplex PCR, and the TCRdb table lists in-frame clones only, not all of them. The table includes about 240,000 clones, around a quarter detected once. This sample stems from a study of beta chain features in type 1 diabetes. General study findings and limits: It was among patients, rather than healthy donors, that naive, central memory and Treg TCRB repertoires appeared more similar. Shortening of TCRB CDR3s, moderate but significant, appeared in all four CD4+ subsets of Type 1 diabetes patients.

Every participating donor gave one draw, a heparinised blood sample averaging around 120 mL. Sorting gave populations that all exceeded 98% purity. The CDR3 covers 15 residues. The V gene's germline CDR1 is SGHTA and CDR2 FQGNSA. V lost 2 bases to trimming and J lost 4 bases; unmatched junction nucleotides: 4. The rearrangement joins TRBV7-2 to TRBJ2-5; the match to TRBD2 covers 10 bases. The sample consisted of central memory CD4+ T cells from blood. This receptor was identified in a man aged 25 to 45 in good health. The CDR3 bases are TGTGCCAGCAGCTTACAAGGACTAGCGGTAGAGACCCAGTACTTC. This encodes CASSLQGLAVETQYF. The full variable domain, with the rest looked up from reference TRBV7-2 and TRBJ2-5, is GAGVSQSPSNKVTEKGKDVELRCDPISGHTALYWYRQSLGQGLEFLIYFQGNSAPDKSGLPSDRFSAERTGGSVSTLTIQRTQQEDSAVYLCASSLQGLAVETQYFGPGTRLLVL.